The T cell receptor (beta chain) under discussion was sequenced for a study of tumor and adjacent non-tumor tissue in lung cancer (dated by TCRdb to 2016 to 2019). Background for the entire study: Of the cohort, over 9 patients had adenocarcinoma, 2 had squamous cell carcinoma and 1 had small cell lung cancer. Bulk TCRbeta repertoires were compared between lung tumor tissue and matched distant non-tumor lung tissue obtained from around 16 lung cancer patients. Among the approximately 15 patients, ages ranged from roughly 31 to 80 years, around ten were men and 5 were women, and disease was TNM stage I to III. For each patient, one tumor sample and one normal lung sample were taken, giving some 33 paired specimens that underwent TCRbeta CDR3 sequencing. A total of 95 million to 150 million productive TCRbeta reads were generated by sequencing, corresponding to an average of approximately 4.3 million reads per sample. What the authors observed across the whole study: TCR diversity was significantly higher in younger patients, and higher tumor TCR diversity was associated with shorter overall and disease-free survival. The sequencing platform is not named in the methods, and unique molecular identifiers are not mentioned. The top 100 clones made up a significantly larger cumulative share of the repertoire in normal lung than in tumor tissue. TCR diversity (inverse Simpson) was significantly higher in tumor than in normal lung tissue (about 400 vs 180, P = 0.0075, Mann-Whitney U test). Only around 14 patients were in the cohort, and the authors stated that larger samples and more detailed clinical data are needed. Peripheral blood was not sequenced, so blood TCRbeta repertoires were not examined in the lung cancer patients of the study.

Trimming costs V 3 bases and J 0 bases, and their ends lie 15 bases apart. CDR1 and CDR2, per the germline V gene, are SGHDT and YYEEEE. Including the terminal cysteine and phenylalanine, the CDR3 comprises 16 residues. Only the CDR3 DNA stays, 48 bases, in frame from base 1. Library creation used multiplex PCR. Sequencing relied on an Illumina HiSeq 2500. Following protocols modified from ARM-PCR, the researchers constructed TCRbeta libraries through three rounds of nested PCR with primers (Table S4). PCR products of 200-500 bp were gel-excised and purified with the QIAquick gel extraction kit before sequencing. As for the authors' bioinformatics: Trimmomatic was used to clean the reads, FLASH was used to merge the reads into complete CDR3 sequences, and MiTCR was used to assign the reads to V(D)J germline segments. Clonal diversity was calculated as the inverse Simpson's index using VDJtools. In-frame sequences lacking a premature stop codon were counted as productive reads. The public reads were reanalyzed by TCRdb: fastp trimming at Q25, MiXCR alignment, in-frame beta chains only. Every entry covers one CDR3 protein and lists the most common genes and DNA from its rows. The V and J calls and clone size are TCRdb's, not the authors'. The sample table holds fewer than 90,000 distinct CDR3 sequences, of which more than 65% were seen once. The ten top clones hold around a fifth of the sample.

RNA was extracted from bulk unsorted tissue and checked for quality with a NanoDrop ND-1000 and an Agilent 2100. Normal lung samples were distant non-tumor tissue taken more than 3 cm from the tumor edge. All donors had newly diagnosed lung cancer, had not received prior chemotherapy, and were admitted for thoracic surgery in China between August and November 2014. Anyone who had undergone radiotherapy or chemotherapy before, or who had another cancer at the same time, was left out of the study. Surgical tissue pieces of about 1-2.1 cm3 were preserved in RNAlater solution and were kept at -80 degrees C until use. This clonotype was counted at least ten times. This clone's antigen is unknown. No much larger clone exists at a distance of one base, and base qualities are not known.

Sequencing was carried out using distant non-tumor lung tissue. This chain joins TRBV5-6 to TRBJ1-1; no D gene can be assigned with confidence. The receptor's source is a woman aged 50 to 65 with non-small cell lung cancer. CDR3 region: CASSSRPGRMNTEAFF. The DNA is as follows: TGTGCCAGCAGCTCTCGTCCCGGACGGATGAACACTGAAGCTTTCTTT.